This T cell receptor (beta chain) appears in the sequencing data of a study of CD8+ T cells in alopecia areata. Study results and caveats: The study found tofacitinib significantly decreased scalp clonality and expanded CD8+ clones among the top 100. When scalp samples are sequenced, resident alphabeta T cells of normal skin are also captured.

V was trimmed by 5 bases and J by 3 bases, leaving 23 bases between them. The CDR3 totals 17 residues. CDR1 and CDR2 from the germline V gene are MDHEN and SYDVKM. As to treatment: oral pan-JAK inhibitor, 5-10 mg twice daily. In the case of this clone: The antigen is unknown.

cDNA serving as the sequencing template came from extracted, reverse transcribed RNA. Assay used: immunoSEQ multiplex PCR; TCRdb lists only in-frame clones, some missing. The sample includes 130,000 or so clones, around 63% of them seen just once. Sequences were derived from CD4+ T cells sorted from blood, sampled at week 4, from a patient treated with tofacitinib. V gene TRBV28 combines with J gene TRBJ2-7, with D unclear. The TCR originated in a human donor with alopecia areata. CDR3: CASSPKIGSPFVYEQYF. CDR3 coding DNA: TGTGCCAGCAGTCCTAAGATCGGGTCGCCCTTCGTCTACGAGCAGTACTTC.